A selection of T cell receptor beta chains follows, all from one sample in a study of T cell responses to AZD1222 COVID-19 vaccine. The repertoire was sequenced with immunoSEQ multiplex PCR; TCRdb's copy has only in-frame clones and lacks some. The sample records 100,000 to 150,000 clones, around 91% being singletons. Sequencing was performed on peripheral blood, taken on day 0 of AZD1222 vaccination. The receptor set was obtained from an adult in good health. CDR3s include the opening cysteine and the closing phenylalanine or tryptophan. Fields, in order: J gene, V gene, clone size, D gene, CDR3 DNA, CDR3 protein. The D gene is left open where the match is weak. Not all rows give a size; the values are once, few, many and, for expanded clones, a class.

TRBJ2-3,TRBV5-1,NA,TRBD2,TGCGCCAGCAGCGCCGGACTAGCGGGCGACACAGATACGCAGTATTTT,CASSAGLAGDTDTQYF
TRBJ1-1,TRBV4-1,NA,NA,TGCGCCAGCAGCCCGCTGGCCGGGCCCCTCAACACTGAAGCTTTCTTT,CASSPLAGPLNTEAFF
TRBJ1-3,TRBV11-2,once,NA,TGTGCCAGCAGCTTAGGACCCGCTAGGGACGCGAGGTATTTT,CASSLGPARDARYF
TRBJ1-1,TRBV6-2/TRBV6-3,NA,TRBD1,TGTGCCAGCAGTGATTACAGGGGTGGGAACACTGAAGCTTTCTTT,CASSDYRGGNTEAFF
TRBJ1-3,TRBV7-9,NA,NA,TGTGCCAGCAGCTTAGATGGAAACACCATATATTTT,CASSLDGNTIYF
TRBJ1-2,TRBV19,once,NA,TGTGCCAGTAGTATGGGTACAGGACGTCCCTATGGCTACACCTTC,CASSMGTGRPYGYTF
TRBJ1-1,TRBV18,NA,NA,TGTGCCAGCTCACCACCGAAGGCTTTGAACACTGAAGCTTTCTTT,CASSPPKALNTEAFF
TRBJ1-1,TRBV27,NA,NA,TGTGCCAGCAGTTCCCAGGAGGGGAACACTGAAGCTTTCTTT,CASSSQEGNTEAFF
TRBJ1-4,TRBV19,NA,TRBD1,TGTGCCAGTAATAGAGGGGGCGGGGGCTTTAGAGAAAAACTGTTTTTT,CASNRGGGGFREKLFF
TRBJ1-2,TRBV30,NA,TRBD1,TGTGCCGAGGACAGGGCGACCTATGGCTACACCTTC,CAEDRATYGYTF
TRBJ2-2,TRBV2,NA,NA,TGTGCCAGCAGCGCCGGGACAACGAACACCGGGGAGCTGTTTTTT,CASSAGTTNTGELFF
TRBJ1-2,TRBV5-6,few,NA,TGTGCCAGCACCCTAGGGTTTTCTGGCTACACCTTC,CASTLGFSGYTF
TRBJ1-4,TRBV4-3,NA,NA,TGCGCCAGCAGCCAAGATCGGGGTCGGGGTAATGAAAAACTGTTTTTT,CASSQDRGRGNEKLFF
TRBJ1-5,TRBV6-5,NA,NA,TGTGCCAGCAGTTCCCCGGGGGGATATAGCAATCAGCCCCAGCATTTT,CASSSPGGYSNQPQHF
TRBJ2-7,TRBV2,few,NA,TGTGCCAGCAGGCGGCTGGGTCTGAGCTACGAGCAGTACTTC,CASRRLGLSYEQYF
TRBJ1-1,TRBV19,NA,NA,TGTGCCAGTAGTATTGGTATTATAGGGAGGACTGAAGCTTTCTTT,CASSIGIIGRTEAFF